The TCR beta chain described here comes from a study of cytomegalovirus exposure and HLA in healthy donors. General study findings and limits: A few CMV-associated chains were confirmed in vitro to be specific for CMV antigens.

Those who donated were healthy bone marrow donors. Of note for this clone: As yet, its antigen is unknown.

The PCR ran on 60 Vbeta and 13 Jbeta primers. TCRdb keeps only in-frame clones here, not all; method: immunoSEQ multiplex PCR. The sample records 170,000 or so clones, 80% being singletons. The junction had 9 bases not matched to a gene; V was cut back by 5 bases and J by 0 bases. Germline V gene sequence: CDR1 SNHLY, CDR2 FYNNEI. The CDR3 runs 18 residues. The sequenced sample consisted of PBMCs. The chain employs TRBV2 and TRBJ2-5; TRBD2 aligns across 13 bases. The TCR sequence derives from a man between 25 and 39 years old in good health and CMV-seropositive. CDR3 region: CASSPGLAGDPYQETQYF. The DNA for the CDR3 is TGTGCCAGCAGTCCCGGACTAGCGGGGGACCCGTACCAAGAGACCCAGTACTTC.